This T cell receptor beta chain is from a study of cytomegalovirus exposure and HLA in healthy donors. On the study more broadly: Across roughly 400 genotyped donors, 81% landed in the Caucasian-associated ancestry cluster. Study findings and constraints: Most CMV-associated TCR beta chains appeared HLA-restricted in a later analysis.

The germline CDR1 and CDR2 sequences are SEHNR and FQNEAQ (reference sequence). The CDR3 loop spans 12 amino acids. For this clone: Its antigen is still unknown. At one end, the junction sequence differs from germline, possibly due to a read error.

Primers for the PCR totalled 60 Vbeta and 13 Jbeta. Only in-frame clones appear in the TCRdb table, and some are missing; sequencing was by immunoSEQ multiplex PCR. The repertoire holds more than 90,000 clones, 76% seen once, with roughly 4.1% in the top ten. The sequencing sample was made of PBMCs. This chain connects TRBV7-9 to TRBJ1-1; D unclear. The sequence derives from a man aged 35 to 55 in good health and CMV-seronegative. The CDR3 spells CSSSLPQAKAFF. The CDR3 nucleotides read TGTTCCAGCAGCTTACCCCAGGCAAAAGCTTTCTTT.